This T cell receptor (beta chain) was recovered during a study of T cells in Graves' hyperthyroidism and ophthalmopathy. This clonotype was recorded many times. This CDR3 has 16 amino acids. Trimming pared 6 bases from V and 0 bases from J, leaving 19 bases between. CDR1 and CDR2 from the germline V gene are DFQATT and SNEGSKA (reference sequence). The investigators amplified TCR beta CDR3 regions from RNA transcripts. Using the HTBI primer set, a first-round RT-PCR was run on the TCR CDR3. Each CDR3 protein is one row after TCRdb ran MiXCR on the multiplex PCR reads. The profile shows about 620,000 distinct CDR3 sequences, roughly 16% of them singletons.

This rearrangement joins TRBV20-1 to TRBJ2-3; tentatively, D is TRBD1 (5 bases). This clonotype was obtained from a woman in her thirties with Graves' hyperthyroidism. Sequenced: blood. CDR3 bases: TGCAGTGCCAAGGGGCAGACCGAAATTAGCACAGATACGCAGTATTTT. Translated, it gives CSAKGQTEISTDTQYF.